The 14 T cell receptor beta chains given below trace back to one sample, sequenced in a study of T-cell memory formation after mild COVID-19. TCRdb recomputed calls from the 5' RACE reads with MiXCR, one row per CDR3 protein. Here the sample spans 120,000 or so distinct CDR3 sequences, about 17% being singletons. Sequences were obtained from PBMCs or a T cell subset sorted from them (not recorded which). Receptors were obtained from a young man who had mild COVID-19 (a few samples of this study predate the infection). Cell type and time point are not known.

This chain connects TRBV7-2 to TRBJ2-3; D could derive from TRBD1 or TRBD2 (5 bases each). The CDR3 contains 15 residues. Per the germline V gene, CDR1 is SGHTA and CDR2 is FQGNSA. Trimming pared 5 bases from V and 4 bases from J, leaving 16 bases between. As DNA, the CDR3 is TGTGCCAGCAGCATAATCGGGACCGCAGCAGATACGCAGTATTTT. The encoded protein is CASSIIGTAADTQYF. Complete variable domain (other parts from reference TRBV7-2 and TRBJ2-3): GAGVSQSPSNKVTEKGKDVELRCDPISGHTALYWYRQSLGQGLEFLIYFQGNSAPDKSGLPSDRFSAERTGGSVSTLTIQRTQQEDSAVYLCASSIIGTAADTQYFGPGTRLTVL.

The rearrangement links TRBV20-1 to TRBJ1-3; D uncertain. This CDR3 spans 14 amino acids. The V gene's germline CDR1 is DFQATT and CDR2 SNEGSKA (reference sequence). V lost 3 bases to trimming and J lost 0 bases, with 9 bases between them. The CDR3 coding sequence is TGCAGTGCTAGGGACGTTCGCTCTGGAAACACCATATATTTT. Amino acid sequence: CSARDVRSGNTIYF.

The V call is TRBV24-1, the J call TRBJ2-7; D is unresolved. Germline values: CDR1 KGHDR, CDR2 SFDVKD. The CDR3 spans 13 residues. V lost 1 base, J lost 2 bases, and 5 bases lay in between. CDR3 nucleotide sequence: TGTGCCACCAGTGATTTCAAAACCTACGAGCAGTACGTC. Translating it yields CATSDFKTYEQYV.

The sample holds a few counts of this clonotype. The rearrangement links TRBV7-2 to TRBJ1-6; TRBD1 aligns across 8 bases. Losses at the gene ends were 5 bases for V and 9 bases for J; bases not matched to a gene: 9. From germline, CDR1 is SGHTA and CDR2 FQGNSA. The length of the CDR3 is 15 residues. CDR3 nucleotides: TGTGCCAGCAGCCCCGGGACAGGAATGGGTTCACCCCTCCACTTT. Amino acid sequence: CASSPGTGMGSPLHF.

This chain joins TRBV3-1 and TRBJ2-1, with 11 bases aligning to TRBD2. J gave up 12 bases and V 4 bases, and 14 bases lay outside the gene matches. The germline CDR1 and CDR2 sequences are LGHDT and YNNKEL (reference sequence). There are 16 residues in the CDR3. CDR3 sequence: CASSPGRLAGSVGQFF. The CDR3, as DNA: TGTGCCAGCAGCCCAGGGAGACTAGCGGGGAGCGTCGGGCAGTTCTTC.

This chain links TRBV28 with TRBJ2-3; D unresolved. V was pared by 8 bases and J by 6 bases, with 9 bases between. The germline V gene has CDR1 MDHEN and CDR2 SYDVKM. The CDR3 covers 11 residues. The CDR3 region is CASGWADTQYF. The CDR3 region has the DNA TGTGCCAGCGGTTGGGCGGATACGCAGTATTTT.

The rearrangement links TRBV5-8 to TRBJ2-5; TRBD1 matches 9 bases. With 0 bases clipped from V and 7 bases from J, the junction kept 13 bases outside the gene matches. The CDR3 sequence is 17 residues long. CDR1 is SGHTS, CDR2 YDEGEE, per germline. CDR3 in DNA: TGTGCCAGCAGCTTGGACCTGGGACAGGGAGAGCGAGGGACCCAGTACTTC. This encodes CASSLDLGQGERGTQYF. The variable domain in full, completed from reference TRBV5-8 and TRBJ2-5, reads EAGVTQSPTHLIKTRGQQATLRCSPISGHTSVYWYQQALGLGLQFLLWYDEGEERNRGNFPPRFSGRQFPNYSSELNVNALELEDSALYLCASSLDLGQGERGTQYFGPGTRLLVL.

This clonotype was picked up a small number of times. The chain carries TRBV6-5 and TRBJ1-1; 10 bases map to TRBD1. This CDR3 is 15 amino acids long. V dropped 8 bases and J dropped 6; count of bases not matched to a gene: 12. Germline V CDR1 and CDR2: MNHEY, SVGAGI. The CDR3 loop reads CASSRDRGGEAEAFF. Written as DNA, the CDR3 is TGTGCCAGCTCCCGGGACAGGGGAGGTGAGGCTGAAGCTTTCTTT.

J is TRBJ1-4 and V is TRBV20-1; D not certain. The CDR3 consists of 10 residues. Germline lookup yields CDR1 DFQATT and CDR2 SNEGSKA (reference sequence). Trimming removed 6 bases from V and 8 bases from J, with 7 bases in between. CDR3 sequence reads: CSAPYEKLFF. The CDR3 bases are TGCAGTGCCCCTTACGAAAAACTGTTTTTT.

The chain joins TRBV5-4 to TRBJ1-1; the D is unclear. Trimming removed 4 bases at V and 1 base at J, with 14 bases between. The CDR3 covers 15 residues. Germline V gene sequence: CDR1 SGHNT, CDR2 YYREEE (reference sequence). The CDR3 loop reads CASSRRGVGNTEAFF. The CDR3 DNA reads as TGTGCCAGCAGCCGCCGTGGGGTAGGGAACACTGAAGCTTTCTTT.

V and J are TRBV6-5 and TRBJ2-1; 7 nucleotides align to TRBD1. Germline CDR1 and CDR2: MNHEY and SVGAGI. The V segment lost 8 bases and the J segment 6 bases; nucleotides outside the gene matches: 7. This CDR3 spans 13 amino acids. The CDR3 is CASSKGQLNEQFF. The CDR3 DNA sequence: TGTGCCAGCTCTAAGGGACAGCTCAATGAGCAGTTCTTC.

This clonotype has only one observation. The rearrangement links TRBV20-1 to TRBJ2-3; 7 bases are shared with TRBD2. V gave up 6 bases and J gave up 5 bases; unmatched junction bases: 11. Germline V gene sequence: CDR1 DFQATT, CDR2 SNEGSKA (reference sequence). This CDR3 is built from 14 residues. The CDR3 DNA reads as TGCAGTGCCAGGACTAGAGGGTCTGGAGATACGCAGTATTTT. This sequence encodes CSARTRGSGDTQYF.

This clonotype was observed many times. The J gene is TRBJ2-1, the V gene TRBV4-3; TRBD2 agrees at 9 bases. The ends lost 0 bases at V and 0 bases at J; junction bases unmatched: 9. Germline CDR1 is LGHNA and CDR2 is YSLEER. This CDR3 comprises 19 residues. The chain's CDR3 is CASSQDYQRGAHSYNEQFF. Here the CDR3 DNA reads TGCGCCAGCAGCCAAGATTACCAGCGGGGGGCCCACTCCTACAATGAGCAGTTCTTC.

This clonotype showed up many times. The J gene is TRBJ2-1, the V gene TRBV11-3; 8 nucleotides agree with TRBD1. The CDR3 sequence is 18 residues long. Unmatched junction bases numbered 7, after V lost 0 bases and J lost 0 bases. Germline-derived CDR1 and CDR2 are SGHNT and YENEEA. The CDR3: CASSLEQGGSSSYNEQFF. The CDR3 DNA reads TGTGCCAGCAGCTTAGAACAGGGGGGCTCGAGCTCCTACAATGAGCAGTTCTTC.